The 9 T cell receptor beta chains listed next were all sequenced from one sample in a study of blood T cell repertoires in COVID-19 (dated by TCRdb to between 2020 and 2021). The library came from the immunoSEQ multiplex PCR assay. This immuneACCESS table, as held by TCRdb, lists in-frame sequences with V and J called but not all clones. Of the missing ones, under half trace to an unresolved V gene in checked studies; the others have no known cause. This sample comprises roughly 100,000 clones, 80% to 90% of them detected only once. Approximately 3.4% of the sample belongs to the ten largest clones. Sequencing used peripheral blood. The receptors were gathered from a woman aged 55-70 years with acute or convalescent COVID-19.

This clone was seen a single time. The V gene is TRBV9, the J gene TRBJ2-3; possible D gene TRBD1, 5 bases. This CDR3 has 16 residues. Looked up from germline, CDR1 is SGDLS and CDR2 is YYNGEE. The V and J ends lost 0 bases and 6 bases respectively, with 17 bases between them. The CDR3 DNA follows: TGTGCCAGCAGCGTAGGAACGCCCACCAGGGTTGATACGCAGTATTTT. Its translation is CASSVGTPTRVDTQYF.

In this sample, this clone turned up once. The chain couples TRBV5-8 to TRBJ1-2; 7 bases align to TRBD1. CDR3 size: 13 residues. V shed 4 bases and J 3 bases; nucleotides not matched to a gene: 3. Germline CDR1 SGHTS, CDR2 YDEGEE. The CDR3 region has the DNA TGTGCCAGCAGCCTAGGGGGCGACTATGGCTACACCTTC. Its protein is CASSLGGDYGYTF.

The chain combines TRBV6-5 with TRBJ1-1; TRBD1 might be the D (5 bases). The CDR3 has 11 residues. Germline V lookup: CDR1 MNHEY, CDR2 SVGAGI. The V and J ends lost 2 bases and 8 bases respectively, with 6 bases between them. The DNA for the CDR3 is TGTGCCAGCAGTTACGGGGGGGAAGCTTTCTTT. Its protein is CASSYGGEAFF.

The genes are TRBV5-4 and TRBJ2-1; D is perhaps TRBD2 (6 bases). Trimming pared 4 bases from V and 0 bases from J, leaving 11 bases between. The germline gives CDR1 SGHNT, CDR2 YYREEE (reference sequence). The CDR3 covers 15 residues. Here the CDR3 DNA reads TGTGCCAGCAGCCCCGGGACTGTCTCCTACAATGAGCAGTTCTTC. Its protein is CASSPGTVSYNEQFF.

V usage is TRBV3-1 (or the pseudogene TRBV3-2) and J usage is TRBJ1-2; D is unresolved. V was pared by 1 base and J by 0 bases, with 9 bases between. The germline CDR1 and CDR2 sequences are LGHDT and YNNKEL (reference sequence). The CDR3 has 15 residues. This chain's CDR3 is CASSQGGRPNYGYTF. The CDR3 DNA follows: TGTGCCAGCAGCCAAGGAGGGAGACCTAACTATGGCTACACCTTC.

The V and J genes are TRBV27 and TRBJ1-2; D is perhaps TRBD1 (5 bases). Germline assignment: CDR1 MNHEY and CDR2 SMNVEV (reference sequence). V lost 6 bases and J lost 0, with 8 bases in between. The CDR3 has 13 residues. For the CDR3, the DNA is TGTGCCAGCAGCCGACAGCCTAACTATGGCTACACCTTC. It yields the protein CASSRQPNYGYTF.

This chain connects TRBV7-6 to TRBJ1-5; the D gene is possibly TRBD1 (5 bases). The ends were cut back, 1 base at V and 3 bases at J, with 19 bases in the middle. The CDR3 consists of 18 residues. Germline V gene sequence: CDR1 SGHVS, CDR2 FNYEAQ. The DNA for the CDR3 is TGTGCCAGCAGCTTAGGCCCCTCGGGGGGACTCAACAATCAGCCCCAGCATTTT. It yields the protein CASSLGPSGGLNNQPQHF.

The chain is built from TRBV5-1 and TRBJ2-2; weak D call: TRBD2 (5 bases). The CDR3 is 13 residues long. Trimming cost V 4 bases and J 6 bases, with 10 bases left between them. Germline CDR1 is SGHRS and CDR2 is YFSETQ. The CDR3 DNA is TGCGCCAGCAGCGACACTAGTCCCGGGGAGCTGTTTTTT. This sequence encodes CASSDTSPGELFF. Full variable domain (rest looked up from reference TRBV5-1 and TRBJ2-2): KAGVTQTPRYLIKTRGQQVTLSCSPISGHRSVSWYQQTPGQGLQFLFEYFSETQRNKGNFPGRFSGRQFSNSRSEMNVSTLELGDSALYLCASSDTSPGELFFGEGSRLTVL.

V is TRBV6-5 and J is TRBJ1-5; D unresolved. The CDR3 extends over 14 amino acids. Germline values: CDR1 MNHEY, CDR2 SVGAGI. Trimming stripped 7 bases from V and 1 base from J, with 11 bases between. CDR3 amino acids: CASKSSQSNQPQHF. CDR3 in DNA: TGTGCCAGCAAAAGTTCCCAGAGCAATCAGCCCCAGCATTTT.